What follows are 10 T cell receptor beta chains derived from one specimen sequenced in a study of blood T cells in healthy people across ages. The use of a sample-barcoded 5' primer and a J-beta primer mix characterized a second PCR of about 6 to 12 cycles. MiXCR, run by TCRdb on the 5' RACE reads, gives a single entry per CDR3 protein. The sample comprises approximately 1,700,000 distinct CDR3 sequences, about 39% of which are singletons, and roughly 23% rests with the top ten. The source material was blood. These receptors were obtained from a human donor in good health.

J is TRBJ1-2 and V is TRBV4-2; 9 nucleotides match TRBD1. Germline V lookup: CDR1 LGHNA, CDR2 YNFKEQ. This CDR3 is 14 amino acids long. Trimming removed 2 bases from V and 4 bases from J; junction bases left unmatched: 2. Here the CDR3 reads CASSQMTGGYGYTF. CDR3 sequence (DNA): TGTGCCAGCAGCCAAATGACAGGGGGCTATGGCTACACCTTC.

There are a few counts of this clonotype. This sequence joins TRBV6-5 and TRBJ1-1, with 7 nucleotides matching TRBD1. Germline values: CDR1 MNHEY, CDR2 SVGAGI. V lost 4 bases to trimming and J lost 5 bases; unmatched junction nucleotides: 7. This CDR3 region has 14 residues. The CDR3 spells CASSSQGVRTEAFF. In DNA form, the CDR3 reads TGTGCCAGCAGTTCCCAGGGGGTAAGGACTGAAGCTTTCTTT.

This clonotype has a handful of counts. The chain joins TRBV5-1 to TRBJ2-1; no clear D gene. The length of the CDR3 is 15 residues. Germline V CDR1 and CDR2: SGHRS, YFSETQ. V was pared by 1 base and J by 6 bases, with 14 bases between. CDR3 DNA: TGCGCCAGCAGCTTGTACCGACCAGGAGCCAATGAGCAGTTCTTC. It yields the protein CASSLYRPGANEQFF. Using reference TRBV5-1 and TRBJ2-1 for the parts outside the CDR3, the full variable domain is KAGVTQTPRYLIKTRGQQVTLSCSPISGHRSVSWYQQTPGQGLQFLFEYFSETQRNKGNFPGRFSGRQFSNSRSEMNVSTLELGDSALYLCASSLYRPGANEQFFGPGTRLTVL.

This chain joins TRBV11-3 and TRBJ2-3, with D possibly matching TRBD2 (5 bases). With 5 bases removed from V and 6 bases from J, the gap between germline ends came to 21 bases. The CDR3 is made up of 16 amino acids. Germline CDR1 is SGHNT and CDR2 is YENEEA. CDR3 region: CASSKAGVRPADTQYF. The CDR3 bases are TGTGCCAGCAGCAAGGCCGGGGTGAGACCGGCGGATACGCAGTATTTT. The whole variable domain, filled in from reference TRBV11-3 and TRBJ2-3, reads EAGVVQSPRYKIIEKKQPVAFWCNPISGHNTLYWYLQNLGQGPELLIRYENEEAVDDSQLPKDRFSAERLKGVDSTLKIQPAELGDSAVYLCASSKAGVRPADTQYFGPGTRLTVL.

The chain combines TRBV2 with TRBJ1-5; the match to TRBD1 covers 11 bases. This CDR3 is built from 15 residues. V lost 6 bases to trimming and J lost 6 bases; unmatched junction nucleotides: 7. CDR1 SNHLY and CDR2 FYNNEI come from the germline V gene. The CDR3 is CASSADRGRGQPQHF. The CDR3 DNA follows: TGTGCCAGCAGCGCGGACAGGGGGCGGGGTCAGCCCCAGCATTTT. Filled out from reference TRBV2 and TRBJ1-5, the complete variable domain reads EPEVTQTPSHQVTQMGQEVILRCVPISNHLYFYWYRQILGQKVEFLVSFYNNEISEKSEIFDDQFSVERPDGSNFTLKIRSTKLEDSAMYFCASSADRGRGQPQHFGDGTRLSIL.

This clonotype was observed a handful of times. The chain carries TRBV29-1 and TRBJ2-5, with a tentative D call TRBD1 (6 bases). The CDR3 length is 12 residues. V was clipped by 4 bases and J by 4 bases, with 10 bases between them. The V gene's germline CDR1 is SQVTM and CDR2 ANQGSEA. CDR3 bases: TGCAGCGTTGGGACACAGGGAGAGACCCAGTACTTC. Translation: CSVGTQGETQYF.

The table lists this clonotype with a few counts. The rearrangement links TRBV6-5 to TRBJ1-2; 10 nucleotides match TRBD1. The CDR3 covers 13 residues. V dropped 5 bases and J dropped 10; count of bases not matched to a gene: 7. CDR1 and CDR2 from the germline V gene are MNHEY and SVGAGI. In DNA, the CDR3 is TGTGCCAGCAGTCCACGGACAGGGGGGATCTACACCTTC. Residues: CASSPRTGGIYTF.

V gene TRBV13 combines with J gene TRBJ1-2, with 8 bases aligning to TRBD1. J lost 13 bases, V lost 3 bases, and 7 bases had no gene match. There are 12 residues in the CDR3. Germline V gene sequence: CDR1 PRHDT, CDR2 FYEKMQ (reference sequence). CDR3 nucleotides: TGTGCCAGCAGCTTTAGGCAGGGGGCTTGCACCTTC. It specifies CASSFRQGACTF.

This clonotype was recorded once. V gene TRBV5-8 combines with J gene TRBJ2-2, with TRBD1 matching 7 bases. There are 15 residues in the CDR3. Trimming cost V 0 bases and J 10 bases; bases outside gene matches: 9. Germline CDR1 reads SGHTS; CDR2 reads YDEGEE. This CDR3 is CASSLAYGTAEELFF. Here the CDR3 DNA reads TGTGCCAGCAGCTTGGCCTACGGGACAGCCGAGGAGCTGTTTTTT. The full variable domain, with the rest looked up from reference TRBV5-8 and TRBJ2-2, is EAGVTQSPTHLIKTRGQQATLRCSPISGHTSVYWYQQALGLGLQFLLWYDEGEERNRGNFPPRFSGRQFPNYSSELNVNALELEDSALYLCASSLAYGTAEELFFGEGSRLTVL.

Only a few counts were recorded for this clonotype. As DNA, the CDR3 is TGTGCCAGCAGCTTCTCACATACTGGGGCCAACGTCCTGACTTTC. It codes for CASSFSHTGANVLTF. This chain uses TRBV7-2 with TRBJ2-6, with D unclear. CDR1 SGHTA and CDR2 FQGNSA come from the germline V gene. The CDR3 has 15 amino acids. V dropped 3 bases and J dropped 2 bases, with 8 bases sitting between them.